These 6 T cell receptor beta chains came from one sample sequenced in a study of control samples from healthy donors and cancer patients. The data were produced by immunoSEQ multiplex PCR, yet TCRdb's version contains in-frame clones alone and is incomplete. The table has about 97,000 clones, 92% seen once. Sequencing was carried out using blood. The receptors stem from a young woman in good health.

The rearrangement links TRBV25-1 to TRBJ2-5, with 8 bases aligning to TRBD1. V shed 6 bases, J shed 5 bases, and the junction held 5 bases outside the gene matches. Germline CDR1 and CDR2: MGHDK and SYGVNS. This CDR3 spans 13 amino acids. Here the CDR3 reads CASSLTGVETQYF. The CDR3 DNA reads TGTGCCAGCAGCTTGACAGGGGTCGAGACCCAGTACTTC. Looking up the rest from reference TRBV25-1 and TRBJ2-5 gives the full variable domain: EADIYQTPRYLVIGTGKKITLECSQTMGHDKMYWYQQDPGMELHLIHYSYGVNSTEKGDLSSESTVSRIRTEHFPLTLESARPSHTSQYLCASSLTGVETQYFGPGTRLLVL.

The V and J genes are TRBV5-4 and TRBJ2-2; 9 nucleotides match TRBD1. This CDR3 contains 18 residues. CDR1 and CDR2 from the germline V gene are SGHNT and YYREEE (reference sequence). After removal of 2 bases from V and 1 base from J, the junction contained 9 bases not matched to a gene. Here the CDR3 reads CASSFRVTGGMNTGELFF. As DNA, the CDR3 is TGTGCCAGCAGCTTTAGAGTAACAGGGGGCATGAACACCGGGGAGCTGTTTTTT.

The chain is built from TRBV7-2 and TRBJ1-4; D might be TRBD1 (6 bases). Trimming pared 2 bases from V and 8 bases from J, leaving 15 bases between. The CDR3 spans 15 residues. The germline CDR1 and CDR2 sequences are SGHTA and FQGNSA. The CDR3 is CASSLRAGDGEKLFF. The CDR3 bases are TGTGCCAGCAGCTTAAGGGCAGGGGACGGCGAAAAACTGTTTTTT.

This rearrangement joins TRBV4-2 to TRBJ1-6; 9 nucleotides line up with TRBD1. Germline CDR1 reads LGHNA; CDR2 reads YNFKEQ. Trimming took 3 bases from V and 7 from J; bases not matched to a gene: 10. This CDR3 is built from 17 residues. The DNA for the CDR3 is TGTGCCAGCAGCCAGGTCGGACAGGGGATAGAGAATTCACCCCTCCACTTT. Translated: CASSQVGQGIENSPLHF.

The chain joins TRBV30 to TRBJ2-7; D unresolved. V gave up 0 bases and J gave up 6 bases, with 6 bases separating them. Germline CDR1 and CDR2: GTSNPN and SVGIG (reference sequence). CDR3 size: 11 residues. CDR3 sequence (DNA): TGTGCCTGGAGTGTACTTCTCGAGCAGTACTTC. It yields the protein CAWSVLLEQYF.

This clone was observed once. The CDR3 nucleotides read TGTGCCTGGAGTGTGTTTAGCGGGGGGGCCTACTCCTACAATGAGCAGTTCTTC. Its translation: CAWSVFSGGAYSYNEQFF. The chain joins TRBV30 to TRBJ2-1; 11 bases agree with TRBD2. This CDR3 is 18 amino acids long. Germline loops: CDR1 GTSNPN, CDR2 SVGIG (reference sequence). V lost 0 bases to trimming and J lost 0 bases; unmatched junction nucleotides: 7.